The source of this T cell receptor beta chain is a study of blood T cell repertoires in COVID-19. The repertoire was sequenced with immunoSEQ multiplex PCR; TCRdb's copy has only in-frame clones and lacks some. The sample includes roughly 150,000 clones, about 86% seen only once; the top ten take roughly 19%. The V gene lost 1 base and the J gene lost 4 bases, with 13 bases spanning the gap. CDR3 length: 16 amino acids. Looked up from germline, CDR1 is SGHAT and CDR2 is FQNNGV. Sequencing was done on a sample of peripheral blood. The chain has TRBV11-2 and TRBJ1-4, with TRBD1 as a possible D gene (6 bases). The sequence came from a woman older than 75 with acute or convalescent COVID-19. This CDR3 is CASSLGHSRGNEKLFF. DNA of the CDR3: TGTGCCAGCAGCTTAGGACATTCCAGGGGTAATGAAAAACTGTTTTTT.